The 7 T cell receptor beta chains given below trace back to one sample, sequenced in a study of response to subunit inactivated influenza vaccine. TCRdb passed the RT-PCR reads through MiXCR, listing each CDR3 protein once. The data contain 700,000 to 900,000 distinct CDR3 sequences, less than 25% of them seen just once; the ten biggest clones take up roughly 10%. This material consisted of PBMCs from blood, taken approximately 5 days after vaccination. The receptor source for this set is a man aged 45-65 years who received an inactivated influenza vaccine.

This clonotype was counted a single time. Here the CDR3 reads CASSGISSYNEQFF. DNA for the CDR3: TGTGCAAGTAGTGGGATCAGCTCCTACAATGAGCAGTTCTTC. This rearrangement joins TRBV2 to TRBJ2-1; D unclear. The CDR3 loop spans 14 amino acids. The germline gives CDR1 SNHLY, CDR2 FYNNEI.

This chain uses TRBV25-1 with TRBJ2-5; TRBD1 or TRBD2 may be the D gene (6 bases each). The CDR3 length is 14 residues. V was pared by 2 bases and J by 5 bases, with 12 bases between. Germline CDR1 reads MGHDK; CDR2 reads SYGVNS. The chain's CDR3 is CASSEPGARETQYF. CDR3 nucleotides: TGTGCCAGCAGTGAACCGGGGGCTCGGGAGACCCAGTACTTC.

This clonotype showed up just a few times. The chain combines TRBV12-3 or TRBV12-4 with TRBJ2-3; TRBD1 agrees at 10 bases. Trimming took 6 bases from V and 5 from J; bases not matched to a gene: 8. The length of the CDR3 is 15 residues. Written as DNA, the CDR3 is TGTGCCAGCAGGTACCGACAGGGGGCTGAAGATACGCAGTATTTT. Residues: CASRYRQGAEDTQYF.

CDR3 nucleotides: TGCAGTGCCACCAATCCCATGGGGGCCGGGGCCAACGTCCTGACTTTC. Translating it yields CSATNPMGAGANVLTF. This chain joins TRBV20-1 and TRBJ2-6; weak D call: TRBD1 (6 bases). This CDR3 region has 16 residues. The V gene's germline CDR1 is DFQATT and CDR2 SNEGSKA (reference sequence). V was clipped by 6 bases and J by 4 bases, with 19 bases between them.

The chain links TRBV9 to TRBJ2-7, with a possible D match to TRBD1 (6 bases). The CDR3 length is 12 residues. Germline CDR1 and CDR2: SGDLS and YYNGEE. V was pared by 3 bases and J by 5 bases, with 9 bases between. The CDR3 DNA reads TGTGCCAGCAGCGGGACAGAGAACGAGCAGTACTTC. As protein: CASSGTENEQYF.

This clonotype was seen only a few times. The rearrangement links TRBV20-1 to TRBJ2-1; D is uncertain. Germline CDR1 DFQATT, CDR2 SNEGSKA (reference sequence). This CDR3 contains 16 residues. V was shortened by 6 bases and J by 0 bases, with 18 bases between the two germline ends. The chain's CDR3 is CSARERLPISYNEQFF. CDR3 DNA sequence: TGCAGTGCCCGAGAGCGCTTACCTATCTCCTACAATGAGCAGTTCTTC.

This clonotype turned up a few times. V and J are TRBV5-1 and TRBJ2-1, with 7 nucleotides matching TRBD2. V lost 1 base and J lost 4; bases outside the gene matches: 5. This CDR3 region has 15 residues. In germline, CDR1 is SGHRS, CDR2 YFSETQ. CDR3 sequence: CASSLSGNSYNEQFF. The CDR3 DNA reads TGCGCCAGCAGCTTGAGCGGGAATTCTTACAATGAGCAGTTCTTC.